Shown below are 14 T cell receptor beta chains from a single sample sequenced in a study of long-term antiretroviral therapy in people with HIV. Version v3.0 of the immunoSEQ assay was performed at survey level. Clones were sequenced by immunoSEQ multiplex PCR, and TCRdb holds only the in-frame ones, with some missing. The table lists around 30,000 clones, over 75% of them singletons. The source material was unsorted PBMCs, sampled 3 years after starting antiretroviral therapy. The receptors come from a man aged 35-49 years with HIV.

The chain combines TRBV11-2 with TRBJ2-4; D possibly matches TRBD1 or TRBD2 (5 bases each). The CDR3 consists of 13 residues. Trimming took off 5 bases at V and 8 bases at J, with 13 bases between the two ends. From germline, CDR1 is SGHAT and CDR2 FQNNGV. The CDR3 loop reads CASSRPRGDIQYF. DNA of the CDR3: TGTGCCAGCAGCCGCCCACGAGGGGACATTCAGTACTTC.

V gene TRBV7-2 combines with J gene TRBJ2-2; 12 positions agree with TRBD2. This CDR3 is 16 amino acids long. Germline-derived CDR1 and CDR2 are SGHTA and FQGNSA. V trimming: 5 bases; J trimming: 7 bases; junction bases outside the gene matches: 8. For the CDR3, the DNA is TGTGCCAGCAGCGTCCTAGCGGGAGGGCCGAGCGGGGAGCTGTTTTTT. Translated, it gives CASSVLAGGPSGELFF.

The chain links TRBV5-6 to TRBJ2-2, with D perhaps matching TRBD2 (5 bases). CDR3 length equals 13 residues. In germline, CDR1 is SGHDT, CDR2 YYEEEE. The V and J ends lost 3 bases and 5 bases respectively, with 8 bases between them. CDR3 DNA: TGTGCCAGCAGCTCCGGACTTACCGGGGAGCTGTTTTTT. It is translated as CASSSGLTGELFF.

This clone showed up just a few times. The chain has TRBV27 and TRBJ1-5; D unresolved. The CDR3 has 17 residues. V was trimmed by 6 bases and J by 0 bases, leaving 18 bases between them. Germline CDR1 MNHEY, CDR2 SMNVEV (reference sequence). CDR3 DNA sequence: TGTGCCAGCAGGCCCGGCCGGTCGGGGAATAGCAATCAGCCCCAGCATTTT. It codes for CASRPGRSGNSNQPQHF.

The chain employs TRBV30 and TRBJ2-3, with D unclear. V was clipped by 4 bases and J by 0 bases, with 5 bases between them. CDR1 is GTSNPN and CDR2 is SVGIG in the germline V gene (reference sequence). The CDR3 runs 12 residues. CDR3 coding DNA: TGTGCCTGGACCCATAGCACAGATACGCAGTATTTT. It specifies CAWTHSTDTQYF.

V and J are TRBV14 and TRBJ2-4, with TRBD1 matching 7 bases. Trimming removed 4 bases from V and 8 bases from J; junction bases left unmatched: 17. Per germline, CDR1 SGHDN and CDR2 FVKESK. The CDR3 is made up of 17 amino acids. DNA for the CDR3: TGTGCCAGCAGCCCGAATAGACCAGACAGGGTTGGGCACATTCAGTACTTC. Its translation is CASSPNRPDRVGHIQYF.

Concerning this clone: The identical CDR3 is also encoded by other nucleotide sequences in the sample. The V and J genes are TRBV5-1 and TRBJ1-1; no clear D. This CDR3 has 13 amino acids. Trimming stripped 0 bases from V and 1 base from J, with 4 bases between. Germline-derived CDR1 and CDR2 are SGHRS and YFSETQ. The CDR3 DNA reads TGCGCCAGCAGCTTGGGACGGAACACTGAAGCTTTCTTT. Translated: CASSLGRNTEAFF. Drawing the rest from reference TRBV5-1 and TRBJ1-1, the complete variable domain is KAGVTQTPRYLIKTRGQQVTLSCSPISGHRSVSWYQQTPGQGLQFLFEYFSETQRNKGNFPGRFSGRQFSNSRSEMNVSTLELGDSALYLCASSLGRNTEAFFGQGTRLTVV.

This chain joins TRBV18 and TRBJ1-5; possibly TRBD1 for D (6 bases). CDR1 is KGHSH and CDR2 is LQKENI in the germline V gene. Trimming cost V 2 bases and J 1 base, with 6 bases left between them. The CDR3 has 14 amino acids. The CDR3 region has the DNA TGTGCCAGCTCACCAGGACAGAGCAATCAGCCCCAGCATTTT. This translates into CASSPGQSNQPQHF.

V and J are TRBV4-2 and TRBJ2-1, with TRBD2 matching 7 bases. This CDR3 contains 13 residues. V was clipped by 0 bases and J by 15 bases; unmatched bases: 8. Germline-derived CDR1 and CDR2 are LGHNA and YNFKEQ. Written as DNA, the CDR3 is TGTGCCAGCAGCCAAGATTTAGGACTAGGACTGTTCTTC. Translation: CASSQDLGLGLFF.

The chain is built from TRBV9 and TRBJ1-1, with 7 bases matching TRBD1. The CDR3 is made up of 14 amino acids. Germline V lookup: CDR1 SGDLS, CDR2 YYNGEE. After removal of 4 bases from V and 4 bases from J, the junction contained 7 bases not matched to a gene. In DNA, the CDR3 is TGTGCCAGCAGCCCAGCCGACAGGGCCACTGAAGCTTTCTTT. Amino acids: CASSPADRATEAFF.

The chain couples TRBV27 to TRBJ1-2; D is undetermined. This CDR3 is 13 amino acids long. Deletions cut 0 bases from V and 6 bases from J, with 8 bases between. CDR1 and CDR2 from the germline V gene are MNHEY and SMNVEV (reference sequence). The CDR3 is CASSLSGGNGYTF. The CDR3 nucleotides read TGTGCCAGCAGTTTATCGGGAGGGAATGGCTACACCTTC.

The chain uses TRBV5-5 and TRBJ2-1, with D possibly TRBD1 on 5 matching bases. The CDR3 contains 15 residues. Germline CDR1 reads SGHKS; CDR2 reads YYEKEE (reference sequence). V was clipped by 0 bases and J by 4 bases, with 11 bases between them. CDR3 amino acids: CASSLGDSVYNEQFF. The CDR3, as DNA: TGTGCCAGCAGCTTGGGAGACAGCGTATACAATGAGCAGTTCTTC.

The chain is built from TRBV7-6 and TRBJ2-1; maybe TRBD2 (5 bases). From germline, CDR1 is SGHVS and CDR2 FNYEAQ. The CDR3 is 17 residues long. V lost 2 bases to trimming and J lost 6 bases, with 20 bases between them. Written as DNA, the CDR3 is TGTGCCAGCAGCTTATTTATGGAACTAGAGTTCGGCAATGAGCAGTTCTTC. It codes for CASSLFMELEFGNEQFF.

As DNA, the CDR3 is TGTGCCAGCAGTTCAGGGGACTATGGCTACACCTTC. Protein product: CASSSGDYGYTF. The chain uses TRBV27 and TRBJ1-2, with D possibly matching TRBD1 (6 bases). V was shortened by 4 bases and J by 3 bases, with 6 bases between the two germline ends. This CDR3 comprises 12 residues. Germline lookup yields CDR1 MNHEY and CDR2 SMNVEV (reference sequence).